This T cell receptor (beta chain) appears in the sequencing data of a study of cytomegalovirus exposure and HLA in healthy donors. This clone occurred a few times. Its antigen is as yet unknown. Study-level results: Earlier results showed most TCR beta V segments being productive about 90% or about 30% of the time.

The CDR3 consists of 14 residues. V dropped 1 base and J dropped 11; count of bases not matched to a gene: 10. Germline V CDR1 and CDR2: SGHDT, YYEEEE. PCR involved 60 Vbeta and 13 Jbeta primers. Sequenced by immunoSEQ multiplex PCR; TCRdb stores in-frame clones only, minus some. The sample records 140,000 to 150,000 clones, 75% to 90% being singletons. The gene calls are TRBV5-6 and TRBJ1-1, with 8 bases identical to TRBD1. This clonotype was sampled from a man aged 35 to 55 in good health and CMV-seronegative. Input material: PBMCs. CDR3 in amino acids: CASSLYQQGGKAFF. The DNA of the CDR3 is TGTGCCAGCAGCTTGTACCAACAGGGGGGGAAGGCTTTCTTT.